These 30 T cell receptor beta chains came from one sample sequenced in a study of beta chain features in type 1 diabetes. cDNA synthesis used the whole RNA isolate, giving expressed TCRB sequences. This table comes from immunoSEQ multiplex PCR, and its TCRdb copy is limited to in-frame clones, with some not included. Here the sample spans 130,000 to 150,000 clones, about a tenth being singletons. The sequencing sample was made of central memory CD4+ T cells from blood. The receptors derive from a man younger than 35 in good health.

This clone was seen more than once but under ten times. The chain combines TRBV5-1 with TRBJ1-2; D remains ambiguous. Per germline, CDR1 SGHRS and CDR2 YFSETQ. CDR3 length: 13 amino acids. V was cut by 0 bases and J by 2 bases, with 5 bases left in between. CDR3 nucleotides: TGCGCCAGCAGCTTGGACACCAACTATGGCTACACCTTC. Protein product: CASSLDTNYGYTF.

V gene TRBV27 combines with J gene TRBJ1-2; 8 bases map to TRBD1. This CDR3 region has 13 residues. Germline assignment: CDR1 MNHEY and CDR2 SMNVEV (reference sequence). J lost 4 bases, V lost 7 bases, and 5 bases had no gene match. For the CDR3, the DNA is TGTGCCAGCACCCCAGGGGGCCCCTATGGCTACACCTTC. Translated: CASTPGGPYGYTF.

This clone has only a few counts. The chain has TRBV19 and TRBJ1-5, with 9 bases identical to TRBD1. The CDR3 sequence is 13 residues long. V trimming: 6 bases; J trimming: 4 bases; junction bases outside the gene matches: 1. Per germline, CDR1 LNHDA and CDR2 SQIVND (reference sequence). The CDR3 region is CASRDRGNQPQHF. CDR3 DNA: TGTGCCAGTAGGGACAGGGGAAATCAGCCCCAGCATTTT.

J is TRBJ1-5 and V is TRBV7-3; maybe TRBD1 (6 bases). V gave up 5 bases and J gave up 0 bases, with 8 bases separating them. Germline V gives CDR1 SGHTA, CDR2 FQGTGA. The CDR3 covers 14 residues. CDR3 sequence (DNA): TGTGCCAGCAGCACCAGGGGTAGCAATCAGCCCCAGCATTTT. Translating it yields CASSTRGSNQPQHF.

This CDR3 is CATEGTGASGYTF. In DNA form, the CDR3 reads TGTGCCACTGAGGGGACAGGGGCATCTGGCTACACCTTC. The V and J genes are TRBV6-1 and TRBJ1-2; 10 bases are a match to TRBD1. The CDR3 contains 13 residues. Trimming cost V 10 bases and J 7 bases; bases outside gene matches: 9. Looked up from germline, CDR1 is MNHNS and CDR2 is SASEGT.

In this sample, this clone turned up once. This sequence joins TRBV15 and TRBJ2-6; D is unclear. This CDR3 spans 15 amino acids. V gave up 1 base and J gave up 2 bases, with 6 bases separating them. Germline V gives CDR1 LNHNV, CDR2 YYDKDF (reference sequence). The CDR3 DNA follows: TGTGCCACCAGCAGAGGTCCCACTGGGGCCAACGTCCTGACTTTC. Its translation is CATSRGPTGANVLTF. Combining the CDR3 with reference TRBV15 and TRBJ2-6 gives the whole variable domain DAMVIQNPRYQVTQFGKPVTLSCSQTLNHNVMYWYQQKSSQAPKLLFHYYDKDFNNEADTPDNFQSRRPNTSFCFLDIRSPGLGDTAMYLCATSRGPTGANVLTFGAGSRLTVL.

This clone turned up a few times. This chain connects TRBV7-6 to TRBJ2-5; 7 bases fit TRBD1. Germline assignment: CDR1 SGHVS and CDR2 FNYEAQ. Trimming cost V 3 bases and J 5 bases; bases outside gene matches: 6. The length of the CDR3 is 14 residues. CDR3 sequence (DNA): TGTGCCAGCAGCTTGGACAGGAAGGCGGAGACCCAGTACTTC. It translates to CASSLDRKAETQYF. Full variable domain (rest looked up from reference TRBV7-6 and TRBJ2-5): GAGVSQSPRYKVTKRGQDVALRCDPISGHVSLYWYRQALGQGPEFLTYFNYEAQQDKSGLPNDRFSAERPEGSISTLTIQRTEQRDSAMYRCASSLDRKAETQYFGPGTRLLVL.

This clone has more than one count but fewer than ten. CDR3 DNA sequence: TGCGCCAGCGGACAGGGTAGGGTCAATGAGCAGTTCTTC. Protein sequence: CASGQGRVNEQFF. The V call is TRBV5-1, the J call TRBJ2-1; 8 bases agree with TRBD1. The CDR3 runs to 13 residues. V was clipped by 7 bases and J by 6 bases; unmatched bases: 6. The germline V gene has CDR1 SGHRS and CDR2 YFSETQ.

The V and J genes are TRBV7-9 and TRBJ1-2; D is perhaps TRBD1 (6 bases). CDR1 is SEHNR, CDR2 FQNEAQ, per germline (reference sequence). Trimming cost V 6 bases and J 2 bases, with 7 bases left between them. This CDR3 has 12 amino acids. The DNA of the CDR3 is TGTGCCAGCAGACAGGGAAACTATGGCTACACCTTC. This sequence encodes CASRQGNYGYTF.

This clone was detected only a few times. The V call is TRBV7-2, the J call TRBJ1-4; D unresolved. The germline gives CDR1 SGHTA, CDR2 FQGNSA. Between the trimmed V and J ends, which lost 2 bases and 3 bases, there was a span of 13 bases. The CDR3 consists of 16 residues. The CDR3 DNA reads as TGTGCCAGCAGCTTAACCCAAAGAGCCGCTAATGAAAAACTGTTTTTT. Its translation: CASSLTQRAANEKLFF.

This clone was observed a few times. V usage is TRBV7-2 and J usage is TRBJ2-2, with 10 bases identical to TRBD2. Trimming took 5 bases from V and 2 from J; bases not matched to a gene: 5. Per the germline V gene, CDR1 is SGHTA and CDR2 is FQGNSA. This CDR3 spans 16 amino acids. The CDR3 sequence: CASSHGLAANTGELFF. CDR3 nucleotides: TGTGCCAGCAGCCACGGACTAGCGGCTAACACCGGGGAGCTGTTTTTT.

This clone was seen a few times. This chain connects TRBV6-1 to TRBJ2-7; 7 bases match TRBD1. V shed 3 bases, J shed 1 base, and the junction held 3 bases outside the gene matches. Looked up from germline, CDR1 is MNHNS and CDR2 is SASEGT. CDR3 size: 14 residues. The CDR3 is CASSEWDSSYEQYF. The CDR3, as DNA: TGTGCCAGCAGTGAGTGGGACAGTTCCTACGAGCAGTACTTC.

In this sample, this clone turned up a few times. This chain joins TRBV9 and TRBJ2-3, with D uncertain. V lost 3 bases and J 5 bases, leaving 16 bases between the germline ends. This CDR3 is 15 amino acids long. Germline V gene lookup returns CDR1 SGDLS and CDR2 YYNGEE. CDR3 sequence: CASSARTDAVDTQYF. CDR3 sequence (DNA): TGTGCCAGCAGCGCCCGAACCGATGCGGTAGATACGCAGTATTTT.

This clone has more than one count but fewer than ten. The gene calls are TRBV7-2 and TRBJ2-1; possibly TRBD2 for D (6 bases). Germline V CDR1 and CDR2: SGHTA, FQGNSA. V shed 1 base and J shed 6 bases, with 13 bases lying between them. This CDR3 is built from 15 residues. Here the CDR3 DNA reads TGTGCCAGCAGCTTAGTGGTAGTAGCGGTCAATGAGCAGTTCTTC. This codes for CASSLVVVAVNEQFF.

This clone was seen more than once but under ten times. This sequence joins TRBV7-2 and TRBJ1-2; D may be TRBD1 (5 bases). Germline V lookup: CDR1 SGHTA, CDR2 FQGNSA. This CDR3 region has 14 residues. V dropped 4 bases and J dropped 5 bases, with 14 bases sitting between them. The CDR3 DNA reads as TGTGCCAGCAGCTCGAGCGGGGCGGGATATGGCTACACCTTC. Protein product: CASSSSGAGYGYTF.

The chain has TRBV30 and TRBJ2-7, with 11 bases fitting TRBD1. The V and J ends lost 2 bases and 4 bases, in that order; junction bases with no gene match: 4. This CDR3 is 14 amino acids long. Germline V lookup: CDR1 GTSNPN, CDR2 SVGIG (reference sequence). CDR3 DNA: TGTGCCTGGAGTAGAGGACAGGGGGCTTACGAGCAGTACTTC. It translates to CAWSRGQGAYEQYF.

This clone came up a few times. The junction does not match germline at one end; this may be a read error. This rearrangement joins TRBV4-1 to TRBJ1-5; tentatively, D is TRBD1 (6 bases). Germline V gene lookup returns CDR1 MGHRA and CDR2 YSYEKL. The CDR3 extends over 14 amino acids. The CDR3 bases are TGCGCCAGCAGCGAAGACAGGTATCCCTCTCCCCAGCATTTT. Amino acids: CASSEDRYPSPQHF.

This clone was observed a handful of times. The chain couples TRBV5-6 to TRBJ2-3; 9 bases fit TRBD1. After removal of 3 bases from V and 4 bases from J, the junction contained 6 bases not matched to a gene. Per germline, CDR1 SGHDT and CDR2 YYEEEE. The CDR3 runs 15 residues. The CDR3 loop reads CASSSGTGKADTQYF. CDR3 DNA sequence: TGTGCCAGCAGCTCAGGGACAGGGAAGGCAGATACGCAGTATTTT.

This sequence joins TRBV5-1 and TRBJ2-5, with 14 bases that match TRBD2. V was clipped by 5 bases and J by 4 bases; unmatched bases: 10. The germline V gene has CDR1 SGHRS and CDR2 YFSETQ. This CDR3 contains 17 residues. CDR3 loop: CASSRATSGGASETQYF. The CDR3 DNA reads as TGCGCCAGCAGTCGAGCGACTAGCGGGGGGGCATCAGAGACCCAGTACTTC.

The table lists this clone with a few counts. J is TRBJ2-7 and V is TRBV5-4; a possible D gene is TRBD2 (5 bases). Trimming took 6 bases from V and 5 from J, leaving 21 bases between them. The CDR3 has 15 residues. Germline V gives CDR1 SGHNT, CDR2 YYREEE (reference sequence). CDR3 nucleotides: TGTGCCAGCAATTCTCCGGGAATCCTACATCACGAGCAGTACTTC. Translation: CASNSPGILHHEQYF.

This clone appeared a few times. The chain uses TRBV11-2 and TRBJ2-1, with D possibly being TRBD1 (6 bases). The CDR3 has 15 residues. Trimming took off 6 bases at V and 4 bases at J, with 16 bases between the two ends. In germline, CDR1 is SGHAT, CDR2 FQNNGV. The CDR3 reads CASSHSGTQYNEQFF. The CDR3 DNA follows: TGTGCCAGCAGTCACTCCGGGACACAATACAATGAGCAGTTCTTC.

This clone was observed at least ten times. This CDR3 is also generated by other DNA sequences in the sample. J is TRBJ2-3 and V is TRBV7-2; D unresolved. CDR1 is SGHTA, CDR2 FQGNSA, per germline. Trimming stripped 4 bases from V and 2 bases from J, with 4 bases between. The CDR3 covers 12 residues. The CDR3 DNA is TGTGCCAGCAGCTCCTCCACAGATACGCAGTATTTT. Its translation is CASSSSTDTQYF. Based on the CDR3 plus reference TRBV7-2 and TRBJ2-3, the full variable domain is GAGVSQSPSNKVTEKGKDVELRCDPISGHTALYWYRQSLGQGLEFLIYFQGNSAPDKSGLPSDRFSAERTGGSVSTLTIQRTQQEDSAVYLCASSSSTDTQYFGPGTRLTVL.

This clone was detected many times. V is TRBV7-9 and J is TRBJ2-1; possible D gene TRBD2, 7 bases. The V gene's germline CDR1 is SEHNR and CDR2 FQNEAQ (reference sequence). Between the trimmed V and J ends, which lost 0 bases and 6 bases, there was a span of 9 bases. This CDR3 contains 14 residues. The CDR3 loop is CASSLAGGPNEQFF. The CDR3 DNA is TGTGCCAGCAGCTTAGCGGGGGGGCCCAATGAGCAGTTCTTC.

The chain employs TRBV19 and TRBJ1-2; D is undetermined. Looked up from germline, CDR1 is LNHDA and CDR2 is SQIVND (reference sequence). V dropped 4 bases and J dropped 8 bases, with 8 bases sitting between them. The CDR3 has 11 residues. Here the CDR3 DNA reads TGTGCCAGTAGTACGCAGATGGGCTACACCTTC. It specifies CASSTQMGYTF.

This clone was detected a few times. The chain carries TRBV7-6 and TRBJ2-1; 8 bases map to TRBD2. CDR3 length equals 15 residues. Germline V gene data show CDR1 as SGHVS and CDR2 as FNYEAQ. V lost 3 bases and J lost 8; bases outside the gene matches: 9. CDR3 protein: CASSFGGAIGYEQFF. In DNA form, the CDR3 reads TGTGCCAGCAGCTTCGGGGGGGCCATAGGGTATGAGCAGTTCTTC.

This chain connects TRBV5-6 to TRBJ2-1; D ambiguous. Trimming took off 2 bases at V and 0 bases at J, with 6 bases between the two ends. The CDR3 sequence is 14 residues long. Per the germline V gene, CDR1 is SGHDT and CDR2 is YYEEEE. The CDR3 DNA reads as TGTGCCAGCAGCTTACACAGCTCCTACAATGAGCAGTTCTTC. It encodes CASSLHSSYNEQFF.

This chain uses TRBV7-7 with TRBJ2-3, with 8 positions matching TRBD1. CDR1 and CDR2 from the germline V gene are SSHAT and FNYEAQ (reference sequence). The CDR3 sequence is 14 residues long. The V gene end was trimmed by 4 bases and the J gene end by 1 base; junction bases not matched to a gene: 1. The CDR3 DNA reads as TGTGCCAGCAGCTCGGGACAGGGCACAGATACGCAGTATTTT. Translated: CASSSGQGTDTQYF. The entire variable domain, with the rest obtained from reference TRBV7-7 and TRBJ2-3, is as follows: GAGVSQSPRYKVTKRGQDVTLRCDPISSHATLYWYQQALGQGPEFLTYFNYEAQPDKSGLPSDRFSAERPEGSISTLTIQRTEQRDSAMYRCASSSGQGTDTQYFGPGTRLTVL.

The sample holds many counts of this clone. V usage is TRBV28 and J usage is TRBJ1-5, with D possibly TRBD1 on 6 matching bases. V lost 6 bases, J lost 7 bases, and 10 bases lay in between. Germline V gives CDR1 MDHEN, CDR2 SYDVKM. The CDR3 consists of 12 residues. CDR3 sequence: CASRTTGQPQHF. The DNA of the CDR3 is TGTGCCAGCAGAACCACAGGGCAGCCCCAGCATTTT. The whole variable domain, remainder taken from reference TRBV28 and TRBJ1-5, is DVKVTQSSRYLVKRTGEKVFLECVQDMDHENMFWYRQDPGLGLRLIYFSYDVKMKEKGDIPEGYSVSREKKERFSLILESASTNQTSMYLCASRTTGQPQHFGDGTRLSIL.

This clone was detected a few times. The chain has TRBV7-2 and TRBJ1-2; maybe TRBD1 (6 bases). V dropped 5 bases and J dropped 4 bases, with 11 bases sitting between them. The germline V gene has CDR1 SGHTA and CDR2 FQGNSA. The CDR3 runs to 13 residues. DNA of the CDR3: TGTGCCAGCAGCCTAGGACAGATCTATGGCTACACCTTC. Its translation: CASSLGQIYGYTF.

The genes are TRBV27 and TRBJ1-1; maybe TRBD1 (6 bases). The CDR3 contains 17 residues. The germline V gene has CDR1 MNHEY and CDR2 SMNVEV (reference sequence). V shed 2 bases and J shed 1 base, with 17 bases lying between them. The CDR3 DNA sequence: TGTGCCAGCAGTTTAATGTCAGGGGCTCTGGGGAACACTGAAGCTTTCTTT. Amino acid sequence: CASSLMSGALGNTEAFF.